The clone carrying this TCR beta chain has a count of ten or more. A second PCR, run for 7 to 11 cycles, used a sample-barcoded 5' primer plus a J-beta primer mix. MiXCR, run by TCRdb on the 5' RACE reads, gives a single entry per CDR3 protein. The data show roughly 1,700,000 distinct CDR3 sequences, under 30% seen once. The data were taken from a study of blood T cells in healthy people across ages. This TCR came from a woman aged 25 to 39 in good health. The specimen was blood.

The CDR3 bases are TGTGCCAGCAGCCCCGGGGTAGCCCCAAACTACGAGCAGTACTTC. Translated, it gives CASSPGVAPNYEQYF. This chain uses TRBV5-5 with TRBJ2-7; D perhaps matches TRBD2 (5 bases). V was shortened by 4 bases and J by 3 bases, with 17 bases between the two germline ends. The CDR3 totals 15 residues. Germline V gene data show CDR1 as SGHKS and CDR2 as YYEKEE (reference sequence).